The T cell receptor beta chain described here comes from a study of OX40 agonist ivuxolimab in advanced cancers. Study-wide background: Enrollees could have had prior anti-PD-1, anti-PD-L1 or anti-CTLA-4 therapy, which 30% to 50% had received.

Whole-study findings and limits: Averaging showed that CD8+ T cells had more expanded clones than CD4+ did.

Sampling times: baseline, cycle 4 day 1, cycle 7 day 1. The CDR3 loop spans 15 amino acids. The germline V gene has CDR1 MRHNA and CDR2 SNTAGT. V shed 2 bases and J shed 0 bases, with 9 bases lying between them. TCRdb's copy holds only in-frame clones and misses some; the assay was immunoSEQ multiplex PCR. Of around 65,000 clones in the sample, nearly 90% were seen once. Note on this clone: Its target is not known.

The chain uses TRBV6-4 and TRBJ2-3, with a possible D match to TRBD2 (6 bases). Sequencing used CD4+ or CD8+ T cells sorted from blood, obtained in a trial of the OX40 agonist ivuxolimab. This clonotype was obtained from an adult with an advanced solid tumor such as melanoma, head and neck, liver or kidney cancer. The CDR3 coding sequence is TGTGCCAGCAGTGACCGTGGGAGGAGCACAGATACGCAGTATTTT. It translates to CASSDRGRSTDTQYF.